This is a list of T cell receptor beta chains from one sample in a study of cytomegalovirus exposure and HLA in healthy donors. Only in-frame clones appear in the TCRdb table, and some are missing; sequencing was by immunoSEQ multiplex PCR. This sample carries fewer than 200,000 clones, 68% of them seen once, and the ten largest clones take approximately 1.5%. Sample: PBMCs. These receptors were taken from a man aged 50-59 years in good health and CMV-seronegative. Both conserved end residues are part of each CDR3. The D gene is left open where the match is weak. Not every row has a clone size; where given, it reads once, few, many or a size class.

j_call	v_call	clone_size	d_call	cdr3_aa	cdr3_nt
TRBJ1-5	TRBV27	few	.	CASSLTGWGNQPQHF	TGTGCCAGCAGTTTAACGGGGTGGGGCAATCAGCCCCAGCATTTT
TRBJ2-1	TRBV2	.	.	CASSVERGSGLFF	TGTGCCAGCAGTGTAGAGAGAGGAAGCGGTTTGTTCTTC
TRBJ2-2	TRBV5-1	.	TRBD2	CASSIPSGENTGELFF	TGCGCCAGCAGCATCCCTAGCGGTGAGAACACCGGGGAGCTGTTTTTT
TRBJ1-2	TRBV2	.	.	CASKETAGNGYTF	TGTGCCAGCAAGGAGACGGCGGGAAATGGCTACACCTTC
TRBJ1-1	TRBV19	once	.	CASREFGQGRDTEAFF	TGTGCCAGTAGAGAGTTCGGGCAGGGCAGGGACACTGAAGCTTTCTTT
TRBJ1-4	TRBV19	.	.	CASSIGGKKLFF	TGTGCCAGTAGTATAGGAGGCAAAAAACTGTTTTTT
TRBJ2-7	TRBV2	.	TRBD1	CASSAGTGAYEQYF	TGTGCCAGCAGTGCCGGGACAGGGGCATACGAGCAGTACTTC
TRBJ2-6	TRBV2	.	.	CASSDNKDSGIPGANVLTF	TGTGCCAGCAGTGACAACAAGGACAGTGGAATACCCGGGGCCAACGTCCTGACTTTC
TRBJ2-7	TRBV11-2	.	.	CASSAGGTLYEQYF	TGTGCCAGCAGCGCGGGCGGGACGCTCTACGAGCAGTACTTC
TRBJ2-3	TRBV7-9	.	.	CASSLELLPGTDTQYF	TGTGCCAGCAGTCTAGAACTGCTACCCGGCACAGATACGCAGTATTTT
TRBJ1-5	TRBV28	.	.	CASSLAALNQPQHF	TGTGCCAGCAGTTTAGCGGCTCTCAATCAGCCCCAGCATTTT
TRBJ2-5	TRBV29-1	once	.	CSTSVEAGQETQYF	TGCAGCACCTCCGTGGAGGCGGGGCAAGAGACCCAGTACTTC
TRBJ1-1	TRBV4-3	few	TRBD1	CASSQDRETGGLNTEAFF	TGCGCCAGCAGCCAAGATAGGGAGACAGGGGGTCTGAACACTGAAGCTTTCTTT
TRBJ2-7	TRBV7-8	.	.	CASSLALFRDSEREQYF	TGTGCCAGCAGCTTAGCTCTATTTCGAGACAGTGAAAGGGAGCAGTACTTC
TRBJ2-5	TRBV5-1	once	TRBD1	CASSAYRQGQETQYF	TGCGCCAGCAGCGCGTACAGACAGGGGCAAGAGACCCAGTACTTC
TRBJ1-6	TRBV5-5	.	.	CASSFWGGEGSPLHF	TGTGCCAGCAGCTTCTGGGGAGGAGAAGGGTCACCCCTCCACTTT
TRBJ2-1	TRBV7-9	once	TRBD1	CASSWTGQGENEQFF	TGTGCCAGCAGTTGGACTGGACAGGGGGAAAATGAGCAGTTCTTC
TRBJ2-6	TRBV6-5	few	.	CASSYSGGSGANVLTF	TGTGCCAGCAGTTACTCAGGGGGCTCTGGGGCCAACGTCCTGACTTTC
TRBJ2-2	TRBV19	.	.	CASSITVTGELFF	TGTGCCAGTAGTATAACGGTTACCGGGGAGCTGTTTTTT
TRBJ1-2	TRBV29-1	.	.	CSVGRDYGYTF	TGCAGCGTTGGGCGGGACTATGGCTACACCTTC
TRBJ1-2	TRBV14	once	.	CASSQSDSYGYTF	TGTGCCAGCAGCCAATCGGACAGCTATGGCTACACCTTC
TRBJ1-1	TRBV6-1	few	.	CASRPGGRSTEAFF	TGTGCCAGCAGGCCGGGGGGCCGGAGCACTGAAGCTTTCTTT
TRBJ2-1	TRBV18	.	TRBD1	CASSPQQGAEYNEQFF	TGTGCCAGCTCACCCCAGCAGGGGGCGGAATACAATGAGCAGTTCTTC
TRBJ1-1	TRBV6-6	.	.	CASTPNLPRGNTEAFF	TGTGCCAGCACCCCGAACCTACCCAGGGGAAACACTGAAGCTTTCTTT
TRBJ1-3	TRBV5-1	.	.	CASSLRGSSLGTGNTIYF	TGCGCCAGCAGCTTAAGAGGGAGTTCCCTCGGGACTGGAAACACCATATATTTT
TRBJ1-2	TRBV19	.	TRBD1	CASHAPDRGFNYGYTF	TGTGCCAGCCACGCCCCTGACAGGGGTTTTAACTATGGCTACACCTTC
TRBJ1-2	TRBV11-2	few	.	CASSPRPTLGVYGYTF	TGTGCCAGCAGCCCGCGGCCCACTTTAGGTGTCTATGGCTACACCTTC
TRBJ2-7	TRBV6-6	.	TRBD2	CATGRGIYEQYF	TGTGCCACCGGGCGGGGGATCTACGAGCAGTACTTC
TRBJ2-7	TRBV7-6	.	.	CASSPGDEQYF	TGTGCCAGCAGCCCCGGGGACGAGCAGTACTTC
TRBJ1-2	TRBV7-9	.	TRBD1	CASSLEGQGAKRGYTF	TGTGCCAGCAGCTTAGAGGGACAGGGGGCGAAAAGGGGCTACACCTTC
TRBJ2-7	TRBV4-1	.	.	CASSQVTLGDEQYF	TGCGCCAGCAGCCAAGTTACCTTGGGCGACGAGCAGTACTTC
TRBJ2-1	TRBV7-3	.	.	CASSLNRIGRAEQFF	TGTGCCAGCAGCTTAAATCGGATCGGCAGGGCTGAGCAGTTCTTC
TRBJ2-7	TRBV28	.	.	CASSLRTDEQYF	TGTGCCAGCAGTCTCCGGACAGACGAGCAGTACTTC
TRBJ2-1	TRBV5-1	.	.	CASSTGGAPSYNEQFF	TGCGCCAGCTCCACTGGAGGGGCACCATCCTACAATGAGCAGTTCTTC
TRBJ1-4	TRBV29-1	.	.	CSVDGGGEKLFF	TGCAGCGTTGACGGGGGGGGTGAAAAACTGTTTTTT
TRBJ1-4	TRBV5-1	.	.	CATSWGGLGEKLFF	TGCGCCACCAGCTGGGGAGGACTGGGAGAAAAACTGTTTTTT
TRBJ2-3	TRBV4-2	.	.	CASSQAAGSTDTQYF	TGTGCCAGCAGCCAAGCCGCGGGGAGCACAGATACGCAGTATTTT
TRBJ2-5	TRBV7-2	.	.	CASSSGALKYQETQYF	TGTGCCAGCAGCTCTGGGGCCTTAAAGTACCAAGAGACCCAGTACTTC
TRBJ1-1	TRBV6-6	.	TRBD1	CASKQGEDTEAFF	TGTGCCAGCAAGCAGGGGGAGGACACTGAAGCTTTCTTT
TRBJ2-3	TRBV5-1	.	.	CASSSGQVYTDTQYF	TGCGCCAGCAGCTCCGGACAAGTCTACACAGATACGCAGTATTTT
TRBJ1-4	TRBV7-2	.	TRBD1	CASSSQGGLTNEKLFF	TGTGCCAGCAGCTCGCAGGGGGGTCTAACTAATGAAAAACTGTTTTTT
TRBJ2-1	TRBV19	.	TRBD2	CASSPRGAKNEQFF	TGTGCCAGTTCCCCGCGGGGGGCAAAGAATGAGCAGTTCTTC
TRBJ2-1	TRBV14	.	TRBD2	CASSQDFPAGGRNEQFF	TGTGCCAGCAGCCAAGATTTCCCAGCGGGGGGCAGGAATGAGCAGTTCTTC
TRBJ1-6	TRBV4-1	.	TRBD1	CASSQVVGQGGSPLHF	TGCGCCAGCAGCCAAGTTGTTGGACAGGGGGGATCACCCCTCCACTTT
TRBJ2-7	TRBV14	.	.	CASSQDLGSQGYF	TGTGCCAGCAGCCAAGATCTGGGCTCCCAGGGGTACTTC
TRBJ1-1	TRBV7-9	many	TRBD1	CASSLEATGSSTEAFF	TGTGCCAGCAGCTTAGAGGCGACAGGGAGTAGCACTGAAGCTTTCTTT
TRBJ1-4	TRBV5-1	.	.	CASSLRTVATNEKLFF	TGCGCCAGCAGCCTCCGGACTGTTGCAACTAATGAAAAACTGTTTTTT
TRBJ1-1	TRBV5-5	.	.	CASSLGRTALNTEAFF	TGTGCCAGCAGCTTGGGGCGGACAGCCTTGAACACTGAAGCTTTCTTT
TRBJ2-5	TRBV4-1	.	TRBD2	CASSQVGLAGGLRETQYF	TGCGCCAGCAGCCAAGTGGGGTTGGCGGGGGGCTTACGGGAGACCCAGTACTTC
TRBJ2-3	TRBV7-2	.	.	CASSLGLGSTDTQYF	TGTGCCAGCAGCCTAGGGTTGGGCAGCACAGATACGCAGTATTTT
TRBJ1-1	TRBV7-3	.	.	CASSLMRMNTEAFF	TGTGCCAGCAGCTTAATGCGAATGAACACTGAAGCTTTCTTT
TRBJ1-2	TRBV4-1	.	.	CASSQDFGGQGYTF	TGCGCCAGCAGCCAAGATTTCGGGGGGCAAGGCTACACCTTC
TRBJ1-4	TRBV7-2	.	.	CASSSHRIATNEKLFF	TGTGCCAGCAGCTCCCACAGGATTGCAACTAATGAAAAACTGTTTTTT
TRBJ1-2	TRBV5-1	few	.	CASSLAGVANYGYTF	TGCGCCAGCAGCTTGGCAGGGGTGGCTAACTATGGCTACACCTTC
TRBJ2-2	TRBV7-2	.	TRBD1	CASSLNRGTSGELFF	TGTGCCAGCAGCTTAAACAGGGGAACGAGCGGGGAGCTGTTTTTT